The rows below give T cell receptor beta chains drawn from one sample of a study of monozygotic twins with inflammatory bowel disease. TCRdb derives one entry per CDR3 protein from the 5' RACE reads, leaving out DNA. With about 350,000 distinct CDR3 sequences in the sample, the ten largest clones hold approximately 2%. What was sequenced was blood. The receptors shown here come from a human donor with ulcerative colitis or Crohn's disease, or a healthy co-twin of an affected twin (not recorded which). Each CDR3 is given with its conserved first and last residue. Fields, in order: J gene, V gene, CDR3 protein.

j_call: TRBJ2-7
v_call: TRBV6-5
cdr3_aa: CASRDRGREQYF

j_call: TRBJ2-7
v_call: TRBV30
cdr3_aa: CAWSVGATYEQYF

j_call: TRBJ1-1
v_call: TRBV20-1
cdr3_aa: CSARPGGGGEAFF

j_call: TRBJ1-2
v_call: TRBV20-1
cdr3_aa: CSAPPDGLRGYTF

j_call: TRBJ2-5
v_call: TRBV20-1
cdr3_aa: CSATDQKVETQYF

j_call: TRBJ2-7
v_call: TRBV7-2
cdr3_aa: CASSSVGGAHTYEQYF

j_call: TRBJ2-5
v_call: TRBV20-1
cdr3_aa: CSARKGGETQYF

j_call: TRBJ1-1
v_call: TRBV11-2
cdr3_aa: CASSLEPPSREIF

j_call: TRBJ2-1
v_call: TRBV3-1
cdr3_aa: CASSRFRDPQGYNEQFF

j_call: TRBJ2-2
v_call: TRBV5-1
cdr3_aa: CASSFISNTGELFF

j_call: TRBJ2-1
v_call: TRBV6-5
cdr3_aa: CASSSMRGGYNEQFF

j_call: TRBJ1-1
v_call: TRBV10-3
cdr3_aa: CAISSGTGTEAFF

j_call: TRBJ1-1
v_call: TRBV20-1
cdr3_aa: CSAREGTHTEAFF

j_call: TRBJ2-3
v_call: TRBV7-9
cdr3_aa: CASSPDITGTDTQYF

j_call: TRBJ1-1
v_call: TRBV6-5
cdr3_aa: CASSPGRNEAFF

j_call: TRBJ1-2
v_call: TRBV4-1
cdr3_aa: CASSQGGTDNYGYTF

j_call: TRBJ2-3
v_call: TRBV20-1
cdr3_aa: CSARDWIDTDTQYF

j_call: TRBJ1-2
v_call: TRBV5-1
cdr3_aa: CASSFRDRDYGYTF

j_call: TRBJ1-2
v_call: TRBV10-3
cdr3_aa: CAISESTVSGTGLGYTF

j_call: TRBJ2-2
v_call: TRBV5-1
cdr3_aa: CASSLDSSRTGELFF

j_call: TRBJ2-7
v_call: TRBV6-2/TRBV6-3
cdr3_aa: CASMRGWRNEQYF

j_call: TRBJ1-1
v_call: TRBV12-3/TRBV12-4
cdr3_aa: CASRTTGMNTEAFF

j_call: TRBJ2-5
v_call: TRBV11-3
cdr3_aa: CASSLVSGARETQYF

j_call: TRBJ2-5
v_call: TRBV6-1
cdr3_aa: CASSLRASGSEETQYF

j_call: TRBJ2-1
v_call: TRBV5-1
cdr3_aa: CASSLSYIRGEQFF

j_call: TRBJ2-5
v_call: TRBV24-1
cdr3_aa: CATSLTEQETQYF

j_call: TRBJ1-1
v_call: TRBV5-1
cdr3_aa: CASSSQNTEAFF

j_call: TRBJ2-1
v_call: TRBV10-3
cdr3_aa: CATLTGSSSYNEQFF

j_call: TRBJ2-2
v_call: TRBV5-1
cdr3_aa: CASSLEVSGELFF

j_call: TRBJ1-5
v_call: TRBV6-5
cdr3_aa: CASSFFGKKPQHF

j_call: TRBJ2-1
v_call: TRBV9
cdr3_aa: CASSVERSLGANEQFF

j_call: TRBJ2-3
v_call: TRBV24-1
cdr3_aa: CATSDSTGPHTDTQYF

j_call: TRBJ2-7
v_call: TRBV6-1
cdr3_aa: CASSPTTVSKTDEQYF

j_call: TRBJ2-1
v_call: TRBV12-3/TRBV12-4
cdr3_aa: CASSLVGGSVWNEQFF

j_call: TRBJ2-7
v_call: TRBV5-6
cdr3_aa: CASSLVGGVSEQYF

j_call: TRBJ2-3
v_call: TRBV12-3/TRBV12-4
cdr3_aa: CASSLGLAETDTQYF

j_call: TRBJ2-1
v_call: TRBV18
cdr3_aa: CASSPGPGPDNEQFF

j_call: TRBJ2-7
v_call: TRBV7-2
cdr3_aa: CASSLFGRLAEDYEQYF

j_call: TRBJ2-1
v_call: TRBV5-1
cdr3_aa: CASSLATTISYNEQFF

j_call: TRBJ1-4
v_call: TRBV18
cdr3_aa: CASSPSEGQINEKLFF

j_call: TRBJ2-6
v_call: TRBV4-3
cdr3_aa: CASSQQIRDVLTF

j_call: TRBJ2-7
v_call: TRBV5-6
cdr3_aa: CASSPYKDRVVNEQYF

j_call: TRBJ2-7
v_call: TRBV3-1
cdr3_aa: CASSQGDSIYDQYF

j_call: TRBJ2-1
v_call: TRBV7-9
cdr3_aa: CASSLATWLANDNEQFF

j_call: TRBJ1-1
v_call: TRBV6-2/TRBV6-3
cdr3_aa: CASSHLGQVNTEAFF

j_call: TRBJ1-6
v_call: TRBV7-2
cdr3_aa: CASSFSAGGSALHF

j_call: TRBJ2-7
v_call: TRBV11-1
cdr3_aa: CASSSPGRAAGSPYEQYF

j_call: TRBJ2-3
v_call: TRBV11-3
cdr3_aa: CASSQSRDGRTDTQYF

j_call: TRBJ2-3
v_call: TRBV20-1
cdr3_aa: CSAGGTLPTDTQYF

j_call: TRBJ2-7
v_call: TRBV12-3/TRBV12-4
cdr3_aa: CASRASYEQYF

j_call: TRBJ2-7
v_call: TRBV9
cdr3_aa: CASSVGVSDYEQYF